The next 21 T cell receptor beta chains were all read from a single sample in a study of cytomegalovirus exposure and HLA in healthy donors. The PCR employed 60 Vbeta primers together with 13 Jbeta primers. Clones were read by immunoSEQ multiplex PCR, and TCRdb kept only the in-frame ones, dropping some. The sample carries tens of thousands of clones, approximately 80% recorded once. Sequencing used PBMCs. Every receptor here comes from a man aged 30 to 45 in good health and CMV-seronegative.

The rearrangement links TRBV6-5 to TRBJ1-6; D is unclear. CDR3 length: 15 amino acids. Germline-derived CDR1 and CDR2 are MNHEY and SVGAGI. V dropped 5 bases and J dropped 7 bases, with 15 bases sitting between them. The CDR3 DNA follows: TGTGCCAGCAGTACGAGGGCTCGCTCCAATTCACCCCTCCACTTT. Its protein product is CASSTRARSNSPLHF.

The rearrangement links TRBV29-1 to TRBJ2-2; D might be TRBD2 (5 bases). V was pared by 2 bases and J by 11 bases, with 12 bases between. Germline V gene sequence: CDR1 SQVTM, CDR2 ANQGSEA. The CDR3 contains 12 residues. The CDR3 spells CSVEYGEGELFF. The CDR3 nucleotides are TGCAGCGTTGAATACGGGGAAGGCGAGCTGTTTTTT.

V and J are TRBV7-9 and TRBJ2-7, with D perhaps matching TRBD1 (6 bases). Trimming left V 4 bases short and J 1 base short, with 14 bases between. Looked up from germline, CDR1 is SEHNR and CDR2 is FQNEAQ (reference sequence). The CDR3 has 15 amino acids. CDR3 coding DNA: TGTGCCAGCAGCTCACCCAGGGGTATGTCCTACGAGCAGTACTTC. Its protein is CASSSPRGMSYEQYF.

This clone was counted only a few times. The J gene is TRBJ2-1, the V gene TRBV19, with TRBD2 matching over 10 bases. Germline V gene data show CDR1 as LNHDA and CDR2 as SQIVND (reference sequence). The CDR3 has 16 amino acids. V lost 3 bases, J lost 3 bases, and 5 bases stayed unmatched. CDR3 in amino acids: CASSITSGTSYNEQFF. The CDR3 DNA reads as TGTGCCAGTAGTATTACTAGCGGGACCAGCTACAATGAGCAGTTCTTC.

As to this clone: A read error may account for a junction end that differs from germline. The gene calls are TRBV7-9 and TRBJ2-1; TRBD2 agrees at 10 bases. Germline V CDR1 and CDR2: SEHNR, FQNEAQ (reference sequence). This CDR3 has 16 residues. CDR3 loop: CSSSFRTSGANNEQFF. In nucleotides, the CDR3 is TGTTCCAGCAGCTTCCGGACTAGCGGCGCGAACAATGAGCAGTTCTTC.

The chain joins TRBV7-6 to TRBJ2-3, with D tentatively TRBD2 (6 bases). This CDR3 contains 15 residues. V lost 5 bases and J 4 bases, leaving 16 bases between the germline ends. Germline assignment: CDR1 SGHVS and CDR2 FNYEAQ. This CDR3 is CASSLGDRGSDTQYF. Here the CDR3 DNA reads TGTGCCAGCAGCCTGGGGGACCGGGGGTCAGATACGCAGTATTTT.

The genes are TRBV29-1 and TRBJ2-1; 13 positions match TRBD2. J lost 10 bases, V lost 0 bases, and 9 bases had no gene match. Germline V gene data show CDR1 as SQVTM and CDR2 as ANQGSEA. The CDR3 has 16 residues. As DNA, the CDR3 is TGCAGCGTTGAAGAGGGAACTAGCGGGGGGGCATCCGAGCAGTTCTTC. It translates to CSVEEGTSGGASEQFF.

The gene calls are TRBV4-1 and TRBJ2-3; possible D gene TRBD2, 6 bases. Germline lookup yields CDR1 MGHRA and CDR2 YSYEKL. This CDR3 region has 16 residues. V lost 5 bases and J 2 bases, leaving 17 bases between the germline ends. CDR3 in DNA: TGCGCCAGCAGCTCCAGATCAGGGAGGACCACAGATACGCAGTATTTT. Its translation: CASSSRSGRTTDTQYF.

This chain uses TRBV9 with TRBJ1-3, with D perhaps TRBD1 (5 bases). CDR3 length equals 16 residues. With 0 bases removed from V and 4 bases from J, the gap between germline ends came to 14 bases. Germline loops: CDR1 SGDLS, CDR2 YYNGEE. CDR3 bases: TGTGCCAGCAGCGTAGGTGGGGGGACGACCGGAAACACCATATATTTT. It is translated as CASSVGGGTTGNTIYF.

The chain joins TRBV30 to TRBJ1-1; no clear D. In germline, CDR1 is GTSNPN, CDR2 SVGIG (reference sequence). This CDR3 is 13 amino acids long. V gave up 2 bases and J gave up 2 bases, with 9 bases separating them. The CDR3 here is CAWSPSGNTEAFF. CDR3 bases: TGTGCCTGGAGTCCCAGCGGTAACACTGAAGCTTTCTTT.

The chain carries TRBV7-9 and TRBJ1-2, with D perhaps TRBD1 (6 bases). The germline CDR1 and CDR2 sequences are SEHNR and FQNEAQ (reference sequence). V lost 0 bases and J lost 7, with 12 bases in between. The CDR3 length is 14 residues. As DNA, the CDR3 is TGTGCCAGCAGCTTAGCAGTTCCAGGGGTTGGCTACACCTTC. Translating gives CASSLAVPGVGYTF.

The chain combines TRBV19 with TRBJ2-2, with 13 positions matching TRBD2. This CDR3 is built from 18 residues. After removal of 4 bases from V and 2 bases from J, the junction contained 7 bases not matched to a gene. The V gene's germline CDR1 is LNHDA and CDR2 SQIVND (reference sequence). The CDR3 DNA reads as TGTGCCAGTAGTACTTTCGGACTAGCGGGGGCCAACACCGGGGAGCTGTTTTTT. Amino acids: CASSTFGLAGANTGELFF. The complete variable domain, with remaining parts taken from reference TRBV19 and TRBJ2-2, reads DGGITQSPKYLFRKEGQNVTLSCEQNLNHDAMYWYRQDPGQGLRLIYYSQIVNDFQKGDIAEGYSVSREKKESFPLTVTSAQKNPTAFYLCASSTFGLAGANTGELFFGEGSRLTVL.

The chain is built from TRBV6-1 and TRBJ2-7; D possibly corresponds to TRBD1 (6 bases). In germline, CDR1 is MNHNS, CDR2 SASEGT. This CDR3 is built from 13 residues. V was clipped by 6 bases and J by 3 bases, with 12 bases between them. CDR3 nucleotides: TGTGCCAGCAGGCCAAAGGGGGTCTACGAGCAGTACTTC. Translating it yields CASRPKGVYEQYF.

This clone was recorded a few times. The rearrangement joins TRBV7-8 to TRBJ1-6; D is undetermined. CDR3 length: 16 amino acids. V lost 5 bases to trimming and J lost 4 bases, with 15 bases between them. Germline V gene data show CDR1 as SGHVS and CDR2 as FQNEAQ. The CDR3 nucleotides are TGTGCCAGCAGCCCAATGCGAGTACCTTATAATTCACCCCTCCACTTT. Translating it yields CASSPMRVPYNSPLHF.

The chain carries TRBV27 and TRBJ2-3; maybe TRBD2 (6 bases). V dropped 6 bases and J dropped 2 bases, with 21 bases sitting between them. The V gene's germline CDR1 is MNHEY and CDR2 SMNVEV (reference sequence). This CDR3 contains 17 residues. The CDR3 nucleotides read TGTGCCAGCAGCCACGCTAGTGTGGGGGGAAACACAGATACGCAGTATTTT. It codes for CASSHASVGGNTDTQYF.

This sequence joins TRBV7-8 and TRBJ1-6; TRBD1 matches 7 bases. The germline V gene encodes CDR1 SGHVS and CDR2 FQNEAQ. CDR3 length: 15 amino acids. V was pared by 1 base and J by 7 bases, with 4 bases of the junction left unmatched. Here the CDR3 DNA reads TGTGCCAGCAGCTTAGGGCAGGGGGGAAATTCACCCCTCCACTTT. It specifies CASSLGQGGNSPLHF.

This clone was counted only a few times. The rearrangement joins TRBV11-2 to TRBJ2-2, with 8 bases identical to TRBD2. CDR1 is SGHAT and CDR2 is FQNNGV in the germline V gene. The CDR3 consists of 15 residues. V trimming: 5 bases; J trimming: 6 bases; junction bases outside the gene matches: 8. For the CDR3, the DNA is TGTGCCAGCAGCCCGTCGGGGGGGAGGTCCGGGGAGCTGTTTTTT. Its translation: CASSPSGGRSGELFF.

The chain links TRBV4-2 to TRBJ1-2; D unresolved. There are 14 residues in the CDR3. The germline CDR1 and CDR2 sequences are LGHNA and YNFKEQ. The V end lost 0 bases, the J end lost 4 bases, and 9 bases lay between the germline ends. The CDR3 DNA reads as TGTGCCAGCAGCCAAGAGGAGGCCGCCTATGGCTACACCTTC. It translates to CASSQEEAAYGYTF.

The rearrangement joins TRBV19 to TRBJ2-6, with TRBD1 as a possible D gene (5 bases). Germline values: CDR1 LNHDA, CDR2 SQIVND (reference sequence). Between the trimmed V and J ends, which lost 9 bases and 3 bases, there was a span of 9 bases. The CDR3 extends over 13 amino acids. The CDR3 loop reads CARQGCGANVLTF. For the CDR3, the DNA is TGTGCCAGGCAGGGCTGTGGGGCCAACGTCCTGACTTTC.

V usage is TRBV6-6 and J usage is TRBJ2-7, with 7 bases matching TRBD2. Germline lookup yields CDR1 MNHNY and CDR2 SVGAGI (reference sequence). Unmatched junction bases numbered 9, after V lost 5 bases and J lost 2 bases. The CDR3 is made up of 15 amino acids. The CDR3 DNA reads TGTGCCAGCAGTGGGCGGGCGGGAGCCCCCTACGAGCAGTACTTC. Translated, it gives CASSGRAGAPYEQYF.

This clone was counted only a few times. The J gene is TRBJ1-1, the V gene TRBV6-1; D is ambiguous. The CDR3 has 15 residues. Trimming took 0 bases from V and 5 from J, leaving 13 bases between them. The V gene's germline CDR1 is MNHNS and CDR2 SASEGT. CDR3 protein: CASSEAVGRWTEAFF. DNA of the CDR3: TGTGCCAGCAGTGAAGCTGTAGGGAGGTGGACTGAAGCTTTCTTT.